This entry lists 25 T cell receptor beta chains sequenced from one sample in a study of T cells in Graves' hyperthyroidism and ophthalmopathy. Amplified TCR beta CDR3 regions derived from RNA transcripts. A first-round RT-PCR of the TCR CDR3 used the HTBI primer set. Using its own MiXCR run on the multiplex PCR reads, TCRdb lists one record per CDR3 protein. The table has around 480,000 distinct CDR3 sequences, roughly 14% seen once; the top ten hold 15% to 20%. The sequencing input was blood. Receptor source: a woman younger than 35 with Graves' hyperthyroidism.

This clonotype has a count of ten or more. The chain recombines TRBV10-3 with TRBJ2-7; 8 nucleotides line up with TRBD2. This CDR3 comprises 14 residues. V shed 4 bases, J shed 2 bases, and the junction held 4 bases outside the gene matches. From germline, CDR1 is ENHRY and CDR2 SYGVKD. The CDR3 DNA sequence: TGTGCCATCAGTGCTACTAGCGGAGCCTACGAGCAGTACTTC. Protein sequence: CAISATSGAYEQYF.

In its sample, this clonotype was seen many times. The V and J genes are TRBV27 and TRBJ2-7, with D perhaps given as TRBD1 or TRBD2 (6 bases each). This CDR3 contains 17 residues. Trimming removed 3 bases at V and 3 bases at J, with 21 bases between. CDR1 and CDR2 from the germline V gene are MNHEY and SMNVEV (reference sequence). The CDR3, as DNA: TGTGCCAGCAGTTTGGGGGCGGCGGGGACCCTTGGCTACGAGCAGTACTTC. Protein: CASSLGAAGTLGYEQYF.

This clonotype was seen at least ten times. This rearrangement joins TRBV30 to TRBJ2-3; 7 bases match TRBD1. The germline CDR1 and CDR2 sequences are GTSNPN and SVGIG (reference sequence). The junction had 7 bases not matched to a gene; V was cut back by 2 bases and J by 2 bases. This CDR3 is built from 15 residues. The CDR3 spells CAWSTWTGSTDTQYF. In DNA, the CDR3 is TGTGCCTGGAGTACTTGGACAGGATCCACAGATACGCAGTATTTT.

In its sample, this clonotype was seen many times. The CDR3 nucleotides read TGTGCCAGCAGTGATTTCACAGGGAGCTCCTACGAGCAGTACGTC. Protein product: CASSDFTGSSYEQYV. The V and J genes are TRBV6-1 and TRBJ2-7; D perhaps matches TRBD1 (6 bases). CDR1 MNHNS and CDR2 SASEGT come from the germline V gene. There are 15 residues in the CDR3. The germline V and J ends were trimmed by 3 bases and 0 bases, with 12 bases remaining between them.

This clonotype was seen once. The gene calls are TRBV6-4 and TRBJ1-1; TRBD1 matches 7 bases. The CDR3 loop spans 13 amino acids. V trimming: 3 bases; J trimming: 6 bases; junction bases outside the gene matches: 4. The germline gives CDR1 MRHNA, CDR2 SNTAGT. The CDR3 is CASSEGRGAEAFF. The CDR3, as DNA: TGTGCCAGCAGTGAGGGCAGGGGGGCTGAAGCTTTCTTT.

The rearrangement joins TRBV3-1 to TRBJ1-3; D is unresolved. From germline, CDR1 is LGHDT and CDR2 YNNKEL (reference sequence). There are 15 residues in the CDR3. Trimming removed 0 bases at V and 2 bases at J, with 8 bases between. The CDR3 bases are TGTGCCAGCAGCCAAGACGTAGGGCCTGGAAACACCATATATTTT. Translation gives CASSQDVGPGNTIYF.

This clonotype was picked up a small number of times. CDR3 DNA sequence: TGTGCCAGCTCACCACCGGACGTAGGCTACACCTTC. Encoded protein: CASSPPDVGYTF. This chain connects TRBV18 to TRBJ1-2; D unresolved. The V and J ends lost 0 bases and 8 bases respectively, with 7 bases between them. Germline V lookup: CDR1 KGHSH, CDR2 LQKENI. CDR3 length: 12 residues.

V and J are TRBV5-1 and TRBJ1-4, with D perhaps matching TRBD1 (6 bases). V lost 0 bases, J lost 2 bases, and 14 bases lay in between. This CDR3 contains 17 residues. Germline V gene sequence: CDR1 SGHRS, CDR2 YFSETQ. The DNA of the CDR3 is TGCGCCAGCAGCTTGGATTCTCGGGGGGCGACTAATGAAAAACTGTTTTTT. Translating gives CASSLDSRGATNEKLFF.

The chain uses TRBV11-2 and TRBJ2-2; the D gene could be TRBD1 or TRBD2 (6 bases each). The V and J ends lost 7 bases and 8 bases respectively, with 11 bases between them. The CDR3 totals 12 residues. Germline CDR1 reads SGHAT; CDR2 reads FQNNGV. The CDR3 is CASTPGAGELFF. In nucleotides, the CDR3 is TGTGCCAGCACCCCGGGGGCAGGGGAGCTGTTTTTT.

A few counts support this clonotype. The chain links TRBV5-1 to TRBJ1-1, with 9 positions matching TRBD1. Germline trimming cut 1 base from V and 5 bases from J; bases unmatched to any gene: 9. Germline values: CDR1 SGHRS, CDR2 YFSETQ. The CDR3 covers 16 residues. This CDR3 is CASSLRQGDGYTEAFF. CDR3 sequence (DNA): TGCGCCAGCAGCTTGCGACAGGGGGACGGGTATACTGAAGCTTTCTTT.

This clonotype was seen many times. The chain recombines TRBV12-3 or TRBV12-4 with TRBJ2-3; 7 nucleotides line up with TRBD2. The CDR3 totals 16 residues. V lost 6 bases and J lost 5; bases outside the gene matches: 14. CDR3 residues: CASSALLAVVGDTQYF. The CDR3 DNA sequence: TGTGCCAGCAGCGCCCTCCTAGCGGTGGTTGGAGATACGCAGTATTTT.

At least ten counts were recorded for this clonotype. V is TRBV2 and J is TRBJ1-5; tentatively, D is TRBD1 (6 bases). The CDR3 contains 14 residues. Germline V gene data show CDR1 as SNHLY and CDR2 as FYNNEI. Between the trimmed V and J ends, which lost 2 bases and 4 bases, there was a span of 9 bases. The CDR3 DNA sequence: TGTGCCAGCAGTGAAAACGGACAGAATCAGCCCCAGCATTTT. It codes for CASSENGQNQPQHF.

This clonotype was recorded a few times. This rearrangement joins TRBV29-1 to TRBJ2-4; weak D call: TRBD1 (5 bases). The germline CDR1 and CDR2 sequences are SQVTM and ANQGSEA. The CDR3 totals 11 residues. V lost 8 bases and J lost 5, with 10 bases in between. CDR3 DNA: TGCAGCCATGAGACAGAAAACATTCAGTACTTC. Translation gives CSHETENIQYF.

On this clonotype: This may be a read error, as it is one base from a much larger clone. The chain has TRBV5-1 and TRBJ2-5; TRBD1 is a possible D gene (5 bases). The germline gives CDR1 SGHRS, CDR2 YFSETQ. The CDR3 runs 14 residues. V shed 0 bases and J shed 4 bases, with 10 bases lying between them. The CDR3 is CASSLAHRRETQYF. The CDR3 bases are TGCGCCAGCAGCTTGGCTCACAGGCGAGAGACCCAGTACTTC.

This clonotype was detected ten times or more. The V gene is TRBV11-3, the J gene TRBJ2-3, with unresolved D. V lost 3 bases and J lost 3, with 13 bases in between. CDR3 size: 15 residues. Germline-derived CDR1 and CDR2 are SGHNT and YENEEA. The CDR3 coding sequence is TGTGCCAGCAGCTTTCTAAACGTGTGGACAGATACGCAGTATTTT. It encodes CASSFLNVWTDTQYF.

This clonotype occurred many times. The V and J genes are TRBV11-2 and TRBJ2-7, with D tentatively TRBD2 (6 bases). V gave up 4 bases and J gave up 2 bases, with 15 bases separating them. This CDR3 contains 15 residues. Germline V gene data show CDR1 as SGHAT and CDR2 as FQNNGV. CDR3 protein: CASSSKAGRAYEQYF. In DNA form, the CDR3 reads TGTGCCAGCAGCTCAAAAGCGGGCAGGGCCTACGAGCAGTACTTC.

Many counts were recorded for this clonotype. V and J are TRBV12-5 and TRBJ2-1; D gene unclear. The CDR3 contains 16 residues. V lost 4 bases, J lost 9 bases, and 22 bases lay in between. From germline, CDR1 is LGHNT and CDR2 FRNRAP. The CDR3 sequence is CASGSPGGRSSVEQFF. The DNA for the CDR3 is TGTGCTAGTGGTTCGCCGGGTGGACGCTCATCGGTTGAGCAGTTCTTC.

This clonotype occurred a few times. The chain recombines TRBV7-9 with TRBJ2-3; a weak D match, TRBD2 (6 bases). This CDR3 comprises 15 residues. Trimming removed 3 bases from V and 5 bases from J, with 15 bases in between. The germline CDR1 and CDR2 sequences are SEHNR and FQNEAQ (reference sequence). The CDR3: CASSFPQGSGDTQYF. The DNA for the CDR3 is TGTGCCAGCAGCTTTCCCCAGGGTAGCGGAGATACGCAGTATTTT.

This clonotype was seen only a few times. The chain employs TRBV7-3 and TRBJ1-1, with D perhaps TRBD1 (5 bases). The CDR3 is made up of 15 amino acids. Germline assignment: CDR1 SGHTA and CDR2 FQGTGA. Trimming removed 5 bases from V and 5 bases from J, with 18 bases in between. This CDR3 reads CASSKQAASGTEAFF. The CDR3 DNA reads as TGTGCCAGCAGCAAACAGGCTGCCAGCGGAACTGAAGCTTTCTTT.

This clonotype was picked up many times. The rearrangement uses TRBV12-3 or TRBV12-4 and TRBJ2-5; D is ambiguous. The CDR3 has 14 residues. Trimming left V 6 bases short and J 4 bases short, with 15 bases between. The CDR3 DNA sequence: TGTGCCAGCAGGCCGACGGCCTTGAGAGAGACCCAGTACTTC. Its translation: CASRPTALRETQYF.

This clonotype was observed at least ten times. The rearrangement uses TRBV12-3 or TRBV12-4 and TRBJ1-4, with a weak D call TRBD1 (5 bases). V lost 6 bases to trimming and J lost 8 bases, with 16 bases between them. This CDR3 has 14 residues. The CDR3 coding sequence is TGTGCCAGCAGGCAGGCAGGGCTCGAAGAAAAACTGTTTTTT. Translated: CASRQAGLEEKLFF.

In this sample, this clonotype turned up many times. The chain has TRBV30 and TRBJ2-7, with D possibly being TRBD1 (6 bases). Germline assignment: CDR1 GTSNPN and CDR2 SVGIG (reference sequence). The V end was cut by 5 bases, the J end by 3 bases, with 14 bases between. This CDR3 is built from 13 residues. The CDR3 nucleotides read TGTGCCTGGCAACAGGGACCGTACTACGAGCAGTACTTC. Amino acids: CAWQQGPYYEQYF.

The chain links TRBV5-1 to TRBJ2-2; D uncertain. The V end was cut by 4 bases, the J end by 1 base, with 14 bases between. The V gene's germline CDR1 is SGHRS and CDR2 YFSETQ. The CDR3 is made up of 16 amino acids. CDR3 sequence reads: CASSPVRLLNTGELFF. The DNA for the CDR3 is TGCGCCAGCAGCCCGGTTAGGCTTCTGAACACCGGGGAGCTGTTTTTT. Looking up the rest from reference TRBV5-1 and TRBJ2-2 gives the full variable domain: KAGVTQTPRYLIKTRGQQVTLSCSPISGHRSVSWYQQTPGQGLQFLFEYFSETQRNKGNFPGRFSGRQFSNSRSEMNVSTLELGDSALYLCASSPVRLLNTGELFFGEGSRLTVL.

This rearrangement joins TRBV19 to TRBJ2-4; D is uncertain. Per the germline V gene, CDR1 is LNHDA and CDR2 is SQIVND (reference sequence). The CDR3 spans 17 residues. Trimming removed 1 base at V and 0 bases at J, with 13 bases between. CDR3 sequence: CASSIVRVGGAKNIQYF. Written as DNA, the CDR3 is TGTGCCAGTAGTATAGTTCGGGTTGGTGGAGCCAAAAACATTCAGTACTTC. The full variable domain, its missing parts supplied by reference TRBV19 and TRBJ2-4, is DGGITQSPKYLFRKEGQNVTLSCEQNLNHDAMYWYRQDPGQGLRLIYYSQIVNDFQKGDIAEGYSVSREKKESFPLTVTSAQKNPTAFYLCASSIVRVGGAKNIQYFGAGTRLSVL.

This clonotype was picked up many times. This chain connects TRBV27 to TRBJ1-5; D uncertain. Looked up from germline, CDR1 is MNHEY and CDR2 is SMNVEV (reference sequence). Trimming shortened V by 2 bases and J by 4 bases, and 9 bases separated the two germline ends. The CDR3 length is 14 residues. DNA for the CDR3: TGTGCCAGCAGTTTAAAGGGAAAGAATCAGCCCCAGCATTTT. This codes for CASSLKGKNQPQHF.